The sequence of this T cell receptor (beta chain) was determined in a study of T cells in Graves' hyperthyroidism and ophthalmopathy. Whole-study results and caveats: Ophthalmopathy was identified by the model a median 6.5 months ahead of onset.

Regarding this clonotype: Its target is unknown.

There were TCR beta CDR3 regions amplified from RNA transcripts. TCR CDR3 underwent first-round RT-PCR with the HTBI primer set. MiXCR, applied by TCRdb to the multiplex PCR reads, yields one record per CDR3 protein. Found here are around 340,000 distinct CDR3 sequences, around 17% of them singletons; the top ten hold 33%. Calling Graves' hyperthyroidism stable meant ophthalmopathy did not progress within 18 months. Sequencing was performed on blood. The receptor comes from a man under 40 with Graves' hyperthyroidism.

The CDR3: CAISAGGLDEQFF. The DNA for the CDR3 is TGTGCCATCAGTGCGGGAGGCCTCGATGAGCAGTTCTTC. The rearrangement links TRBV10-3 to TRBJ2-1, with 7 nucleotides matching TRBD2. Per germline, CDR1 ENHRY and CDR2 SYGVKD. CDR3 size: 13 residues. J lost 8 bases, V lost 4 bases, and 5 bases had no gene match.